The 15 T cell receptor beta chains reported below all come from one sample, sequenced in a study of identical twins. TCRdb analysed the 5' RACE reads with MiXCR anew, one entry per CDR3 protein. The data show roughly 1,500,000 distinct CDR3 sequences, around 33% seen once. The sequencing input was cord blood. These receptors were collected from a newborn girl in good health.

The chain uses TRBV7-6 and TRBJ2-5, with D tentatively TRBD2 (6 bases). V was cut by 2 bases and J by 6 bases, with 13 bases left in between. Germline assignment: CDR1 SGHVS and CDR2 FNYEAQ. This CDR3 contains 14 residues. As DNA, the CDR3 is TGTGCCAGCAGCTTATCCTCGGGGGTGAAGACCCAGTACTTC. It codes for CASSLSSGVKTQYF. Looking up the rest from reference TRBV7-6 and TRBJ2-5 gives the full variable domain: GAGVSQSPRYKVTKRGQDVALRCDPISGHVSLYWYRQALGQGPEFLTYFNYEAQQDKSGLPNDRFSAERPEGSISTLTIQRTEQRDSAMYRCASSLSSGVKTQYFGPGTRLLVL.

The V and J genes are TRBV24-1 and TRBJ2-3; 8 positions agree with TRBD2. The CDR3 is 16 residues long. The germline V gene encodes CDR1 KGHDR and CDR2 SFDVKD. V was clipped by 1 base and J by 5 bases; unmatched bases: 7. The CDR3 region has the DNA TGTGCCACCAGTGATTTATCCTCGGGAGGGTTAGATACGCAGTATTTT. This encodes CATSDLSSGGLDTQYF.

In its sample, this clonotype was seen a few times. The V and J genes are TRBV4-2 and TRBJ2-2, with 12 nucleotides matching TRBD2. The CDR3 loop spans 16 amino acids. V trimming: 0 bases; J trimming: 4 bases; junction bases outside the gene matches: 0. Germline V gives CDR1 LGHNA, CDR2 YNFKEQ. The CDR3 reads CASSQEGLAGTGELFF. Written as DNA, the CDR3 is TGTGCCAGCAGCCAAGAGGGACTAGCGGGCACCGGGGAGCTGTTTTTT.

This clonotype was counted only a few times. The chain recombines TRBV20-1 with TRBJ1-5; 12 nucleotides agree with TRBD1. V lost 3 bases, J lost 7 bases, and 4 bases stayed unmatched. The CDR3 is 14 amino acids. CDR1 is DFQATT and CDR2 is SNEGSKA in the germline V gene (reference sequence). CDR3 bases: TGCAGTGCTAGCCGGGGGACAGGGGGCCAGCCCCAGCATTTT. This gives the protein CSASRGTGGQPQHF.

In this sample, this clonotype turned up a few times. The CDR3 DNA reads as TGCGCCAGCAGCCAAGATTGGACCCCCTTCAATGAGCAGTTCTTC. It codes for CASSQDWTPFNEQFF. The V call is TRBV4-1, the J call TRBJ2-1; D is uncertain. The CDR3 loop spans 15 amino acids. Trimming shortened V by 0 bases and J by 6 bases, and 12 bases separated the two germline ends. In germline, CDR1 is MGHRA, CDR2 YSYEKL.

This sequence joins TRBV20-1 and TRBJ2-5, with 10 bases identical to TRBD2. The V segment lost 5 bases and the J segment 5 bases; nucleotides outside the gene matches: 8. Looked up from germline, CDR1 is DFQATT and CDR2 is SNEGSKA (reference sequence). The CDR3 consists of 14 residues. CDR3 coding DNA: TGCAGTGCTTGGCTAGCGGGAGTCTTGGAGACCCAGTACTTC. It is translated as CSAWLAGVLETQYF.

This clonotype was seen more than once but under ten times. This chain connects TRBV4-1 to TRBJ2-5; perhaps D is TRBD1 or TRBD2 (6 bases each). CDR1 and CDR2 (germline): MGHRA, YSYEKL. This CDR3 is 15 amino acids long. V shed 4 bases and J shed 11 bases, with 23 bases lying between them. The CDR3 nucleotides read TGCGCCAGCAGCCGGGGCTTTACGGGGGCTAATGAGCAGTACTTC. This codes for CASSRGFTGANEQYF.

A note on this clonotype: This may be a read error, as it is one base from a much larger clone. Here the CDR3 DNA reads TGTGCCAACAGCTTAGTACCCCGACAGTTTAATCAGCCCCAGCATTTT. Translation: CANSLVPRQFNQPQHF. V is TRBV7-2 and J is TRBJ1-5; the D gene is possibly TRBD1 (5 bases). The CDR3 contains 16 residues. Germline CDR1 is SGHTA and CDR2 is FQGNSA.

This clonotype turned up a few times. The genes are TRBV25-1 and TRBJ2-7, with D unresolved. The germline gives CDR1 MGHDK, CDR2 SYGVNS. The CDR3 has 13 residues. V was clipped by 1 base and J by 3 bases, with 7 bases between them. CDR3 protein: CASSEWPDYEQYF. Written as DNA, the CDR3 is TGTGCCAGCAGTGAATGGCCCGACTACGAGCAGTACTTC.

The chain couples TRBV7-2 to TRBJ2-3; possibly TRBD1 for D (5 bases). The CDR3 length is 13 residues. Looked up from germline, CDR1 is SGHTA and CDR2 is FQGNSA. V was cut by 7 bases and J by 5 bases, with 13 bases left in between. The CDR3 DNA reads TGTGCCAGCACCCCAGGGCCCCTAGATACGCAGTATTTT. Amino acid sequence: CASTPGPLDTQYF.

This chain joins TRBV3-1 and TRBJ2-4, with 8 bases identical to TRBD2. The CDR3 runs 17 residues. CDR1 and CDR2 (germline): LGHDT, YNNKEL (reference sequence). The J segment lost 13 bases and the V segment lost 1 base, leaving 18 bases of the junction unmatched. The DNA of the CDR3 is TGTGCCAGCAGCCAAGCCATTCCAGCGGGAGCCAGGGGTGAGCAGTACTTC. Protein: CASSQAIPAGARGEQYF.

This clonotype was seen a few times. V usage is TRBV3-1 and J usage is TRBJ1-5; TRBD1 agrees at 9 bases. CDR1 and CDR2 (germline): LGHDT, YNNKEL (reference sequence). V lost 1 base to trimming and J lost 4 bases; unmatched junction nucleotides: 5. The CDR3 sequence is 16 residues long. This CDR3 is CASSQARTGANQPQHF. In DNA form, the CDR3 reads TGTGCCAGCAGCCAAGCTAGGACAGGGGCGAATCAGCCCCAGCATTTT.

This chain joins TRBV4-1 and TRBJ2-3, with a tentative D call TRBD2 (6 bases). The CDR3 has 14 amino acids. Trimming stripped 1 base from V and 4 bases from J, with 9 bases between. Per the germline V gene, CDR1 is MGHRA and CDR2 is YSYEKL. The CDR3 loop reads CASSQARGADTQYF. In nucleotides, the CDR3 is TGCGCCAGCAGCCAAGCCCGCGGGGCAGATACGCAGTATTTT.

This chain joins TRBV4-1 and TRBJ2-1; D not resolved. Germline loops: CDR1 MGHRA, CDR2 YSYEKL. The CDR3 contains 17 residues. Trimming took off 0 bases at V and 0 bases at J, with 12 bases between the two ends. CDR3 DNA sequence: TGCGCCAGCAGCCAAGATCCGGCGACTGGCTCCTACAATGAGCAGTTCTTC. It codes for CASSQDPATGSYNEQFF.

The CDR3: CASSSPGAGTDTQYF. The CDR3 DNA reads TGTGCCAGCAGTTCCCCAGGAGCGGGGACAGATACGCAGTATTTT. This chain joins TRBV6-2 or TRBV6-3 and TRBJ2-3; the match to TRBD2 covers 7 bases. This CDR3 region has 15 residues. The trim removed 4 bases at V and 3 bases at J, leaving 7 bases unmatched. CDR1 is MNHEY, CDR2 SVGEGT, per germline.